This paragraph reports one T cell receptor (beta chain). This clone's antigen is unknown. Sequencing was performed on an Illumina HiSeq 2000. 5'RACE template switching, by which a universal primer site and unique molecular identifiers were added, was used to make TCR beta cDNA libraries. Priming for cDNA synthesis came from the TCR beta constant segment, and two successive PCR amplification steps followed. In the authors' own workflow: MIGEC was used to demultiplex reads and group reads by UMI, and MiTCR was used to assemble and quantify clonotypes. Only TCR cDNA sequences supported by at least two reads were kept to exclude erroneous sequences. The tcR package was used for downstream repertoire analysis, with clonotypes matched between fractions based on CDR3 nucleotide sequence plus V segment. VDJmatch was used to annotate antigen specificity against VDJdb, with one amino acid substitution allowed in CDR3. After TCRdb reprocessed the reads, each CDR3 protein sequence was kept as one row, without DNA. The V and J calls follow TCRdb's processing rather than the paper's. This sample's table contains over 250,000 distinct CDR3 sequences. The top ten constitute roughly 4.2% of the sample.

HCMV serostatus was determined by detecting HCMV-specific IgG in serum with a commercial ELISA kit. Peripheral blood mononuclear cells were isolated from blood by Ficoll density gradient centrifugation. The sample belongs to a study of T cells expressing NK-cell markers (dated by TCRdb to about 2020). As for the study more broadly: Seven to nine donors provided sorted CD3+CD56+NKG2C+, CD3+CD56+NKG2C- and CD3+CD56-NKG2C+ T-cell subsets, whose TCR beta-chain repertoires were profiled. The libraries were sequenced on Illumina HiSeq 2000/2500, MiSeq or NextSeq, producing 2 x 150 bp reads. All eight donors whose samples were sequenced were randomly selected healthy volunteers, three of them men and five women. Among the eight sequenced donors, only one was HCMV-seronegative, while the other seven were HCMV-seropositive. Summary of the overall study and its limitations: In more than 5 donors, the dominant CD3+CD56+NKG2C+ clonotypes ranked among the top 10 CD8+ clonotypes, making up 1.0-7.0% of CD8+ T cells. It remained unclear whether the expanded NKG2C-expressing T cell clones were specific for HCMV antigens. Those dominant clonotypes were again the most abundant among CD3+CD56-NKG2C+ cells in a handful of donors, at about 28.3-60.1%.

From the germline V gene (reference sequence), CDR1 is LGHDT and CDR2 is YNNKEL. The CDR3 starts with the cysteine, ends with the phenylalanine, and has 16 residues. No nucleotide data were recorded. The specimen was blood T cells: a sorted CD56 or NKG2C T cell subset, CD4+ or CD8+ T cells, or bulk PBMC T cells (not recorded which). The chain is encoded by TRBV3-1 joined to TRBJ2-3; TCRdb returns TRBD2, unconfirmable since there is no DNA. The TCR originated in a woman aged 18 to 75 in good health. The CDR3 protein sequence reads: CASSQGGRLGADTQYF.